The 21 T cell receptor beta chains below come from one sample, sequenced in a study of blood T cell repertoires in COVID-19. Sequencing was performed with immunoSEQ multiplex PCR; in TCRdb, only in-frame clones are kept and a portion is missing. The sample carries some 220,000 clones, approximately 85% recorded once. The sample was peripheral blood. Receptor source: a woman aged 65 to 85 with COVID-19, enrolled during active disease.

The CDR3 bases are TGTGCCAGCAGCAGGGACAGGGGAACTGAAGCTTTCTTT. Translated, it gives CASSRDRGTEAFF. V usage is TRBV7-2 and J usage is TRBJ1-1; TRBD1 agrees at 10 bases. Germline loops: CDR1 SGHTA, CDR2 FQGNSA. The length of the CDR3 is 13 residues. V lost 5 bases and J lost 5; bases outside the gene matches: 2.

The chain is built from TRBV12-5 and TRBJ2-7; weak D call: TRBD1 (5 bases). CDR1 is LGHNT and CDR2 is FRNRAP in the germline V gene. This CDR3 has 16 residues. V shed 0 bases and J shed 1 base, with 13 bases lying between them. CDR3 residues: CASGLVLHRLSYEQYF. The CDR3 DNA sequence: TGTGCTAGTGGTTTGGTACTCCACAGGCTGTCCTACGAGCAGTACTTC.

The chain combines TRBV7-9 with TRBJ2-7; 9 bases match TRBD1. Germline V gene sequence: CDR1 SEHNR, CDR2 FQNEAQ (reference sequence). With V trimmed by 11 bases and J by 1 base, 12 bases remained unmatched. This CDR3 is 15 amino acids long. CDR3 DNA: TGTGCCTGGAGGGGTCAACAGGGGGCGTCCTACGAGCAGTACTTC. Encoded protein: CAWRGQQGASYEQYF.

V and J are TRBV7-2 and TRBJ2-7, with 7 positions matching TRBD2. Trimming cost V 4 bases and J 3 bases; bases outside gene matches: 15. CDR1 and CDR2 from the germline V gene are SGHTA and FQGNSA. The CDR3 is made up of 17 amino acids. This CDR3 is CASSSGRASSPLYEQYF. CDR3 coding DNA: TGTGCCAGCAGCTCAGGGAGGGCTTCCTCCCCCCTCTACGAGCAGTACTTC.

The chain joins TRBV3-1 (or the pseudogene TRBV3-2) to TRBJ1-3, with 7 positions matching TRBD1. Germline lookup yields CDR1 LGHDT and CDR2 YNNKEL (reference sequence). The CDR3 is 14 residues long. V gave up 8 bases and J gave up 7 bases; unmatched junction bases: 11. CDR3 sequence (DNA): TGTGCCAGCCGGGACAGTGGAACTTTGAACACCATATATTTT. Its protein product is CASRDSGTLNTIYF.

The count of this clone is one. This chain uses TRBV7-3 with TRBJ1-2, with 9 bases identical to TRBD1. This CDR3 comprises 18 residues. J was trimmed by 5 bases and V by 5 bases; bases with no gene match: 18. The germline V gene encodes CDR1 SGHTA and CDR2 FQGTGA. CDR3 nucleotide sequence: TGTGCCAGCAGCCCCGAAGTTGCCACAGGGGGCCCCCCGTATGGCTACACCTTC. Translated, it gives CASSPEVATGGPPYGYTF.

The chain couples TRBV18 to TRBJ1-2; perhaps TRBD1 as D (5 bases). The CDR3 consists of 15 residues. CDR1 is KGHSH, CDR2 LQKENI, per germline. V dropped 3 bases and J dropped 8 bases, with 19 bases sitting between them. Here the CDR3 DNA reads TGTGCCAGCTCACCTGACGGGGGACCTATCCCCGGCTACACCTTC. It translates to CASSPDGGPIPGYTF.

This chain joins TRBV18 and TRBJ1-2, with 8 nucleotides matching TRBD1. The germline V gene encodes CDR1 KGHSH and CDR2 LQKENI. This CDR3 spans 14 amino acids. Trimming took 6 bases from V and 4 from J; bases not matched to a gene: 7. DNA of the CDR3: TGTGCCAGCTCCGGGACAGGCGAAATCTATGGCTACACCTTC. Protein: CASSGTGEIYGYTF.

This chain connects TRBV28 to TRBJ2-7; 7 nucleotides match TRBD2. The CDR3 extends over 14 amino acids. V shed 5 bases and J 2 bases; nucleotides not matched to a gene: 6. Germline V gives CDR1 MDHEN, CDR2 SYDVKM. CDR3 sequence reads: CASSLTSVPYEQYF. CDR3 DNA sequence: TGTGCCAGCAGTCTCACTAGCGTCCCCTACGAGCAGTACTTC.

The J gene is TRBJ1-5, the V gene TRBV6-2 or TRBV6-3; perhaps TRBD1 as D (6 bases). Germline-derived CDR1 and CDR2 are MNHEY and SVGEGT. CDR3 length equals 12 residues. The V and J ends lost 6 bases and 8 bases respectively, with 11 bases between them. In DNA form, the CDR3 reads TGTGCCAGCAGCACAGGGACCGAGCCCCAGCATTTT. Translation gives CASSTGTEPQHF.

The V and J genes are TRBV7-8 and TRBJ1-6; 7 nucleotides align to TRBD1. Germline assignment: CDR1 SGHVS and CDR2 FQNEAQ. V trimming: 4 bases; J trimming: 10 bases; junction bases outside the gene matches: 10. The CDR3 spans 15 residues. CDR3 DNA: TGTGCCAGCAGCTCAAGGGGACAGTCAGGGTCACCCCTCCACTTT. Encoded protein: CASSSRGQSGSPLHF.

The rearrangement joins TRBV11-3 to TRBJ2-5; 15 positions agree with TRBD2. CDR1 SGHNT and CDR2 YENEEA come from the germline V gene. This CDR3 has 15 amino acids. Trimming cost V 5 bases and J 5 bases; bases outside gene matches: 3. CDR3 coding DNA: TGTGCCAGCAGCGTCGGGACTAGCGGGGGGGAGACCCAGTACTTC. Translated: CASSVGTSGGETQYF.

The chain joins TRBV15 to TRBJ1-4; TRBD1 is a possible D gene (5 bases). V was shortened by 5 bases and J by 7 bases, with 17 bases between the two germline ends. Germline-derived CDR1 and CDR2 are LNHNV and YYDKDF (reference sequence). The CDR3 has 15 amino acids. This CDR3 reads CATSWGEGGGEKLFF. Here the CDR3 DNA reads TGTGCCACCAGCTGGGGGGAAGGAGGAGGTGAAAAACTGTTTTTT.

The genes are TRBV19 and TRBJ1-2, with D possibly matching TRBD1 (5 bases). This CDR3 has 15 amino acids. V was cut by 6 bases and J by 4 bases, with 18 bases left in between. The V gene's germline CDR1 is LNHDA and CDR2 SQIVND (reference sequence). This CDR3 is CASSPEGIGGYGYTF. CDR3 DNA sequence: TGTGCCAGTAGCCCAGAAGGTATCGGGGGCTATGGCTACACCTTC.

In its sample, this clone was seen once. The rearrangement uses TRBV23-1 and TRBJ1-2; 9 bases agree with TRBD1. TRBV23-1 is an ORF, and what it does is uncertain. Unmatched junction bases numbered 3, after V lost 3 bases and J lost 4 bases. There are 14 residues in the CDR3. The CDR3 here is CASSQDRGRYGYTF. For the CDR3, the DNA is TGCGCCAGCAGTCAGGACAGGGGCCGCTATGGCTACACCTTC.

The J gene is TRBJ1-1, the V gene TRBV14; TRBD1 is a possible D gene (6 bases). Per the germline V gene, CDR1 is SGHDN and CDR2 is FVKESK. This CDR3 spans 15 amino acids. V shed 2 bases and J shed 1 base, with 11 bases lying between them. CDR3 coding DNA: TGTGCCAGCAGCCAATTAACAGGGAGGAACACTGAAGCTTTCTTT. Its protein is CASSQLTGRNTEAFF.

The sample holds one count of this clone. V gene TRBV7-2 combines with J gene TRBJ2-7, with a tentative D call TRBD2 (6 bases). Germline V CDR1 and CDR2: SGHTA, FQGNSA. The CDR3 runs to 15 residues. Trimming stripped 2 bases from V and 6 bases from J, with 17 bases between. The CDR3 DNA follows: TGTGCCAGCAGCTTAATGGATGGGGGGATTGTCGAGCAGTACTTC. It codes for CASSLMDGGIVEQYF.

The rearrangement joins TRBV7-2 to TRBJ2-7; TRBD1 matches 11 bases. In germline, CDR1 is SGHTA, CDR2 FQGNSA. The CDR3 has 15 amino acids. Trimming at V came to 5 bases and at J to 2 bases, leaving 5 bases not matched to a gene. Here the CDR3 DNA reads TGTGCCAGCAGCCTTCAGGGACAGGGGGCCTACGAGCAGTACTTC. This encodes CASSLQGQGAYEQYF.

This sequence joins TRBV19 and TRBJ2-1, with 8 nucleotides matching TRBD2. V lost 3 bases, J lost 4 bases, and 8 bases stayed unmatched. This CDR3 has 16 amino acids. Germline CDR1 LNHDA, CDR2 SQIVND (reference sequence). The CDR3 DNA reads as TGTGCCAGTAGTATTGGGAGCGGGGGACTGTACAATGAGCAGTTCTTC. Amino acids: CASSIGSGGLYNEQFF.

The chain is built from TRBV5-6 and TRBJ1-1; TRBD1 matches 9 bases. Unmatched junction bases numbered 2, after V lost 1 base and J lost 1 base. The CDR3 loop spans 15 amino acids. The germline CDR1 and CDR2 sequences are SGHDT and YYEEEE. For the CDR3, the DNA is TGTGCCAGCAGCTTGTGGGACAGGGCGAACACTGAAGCTTTCTTT. This sequence encodes CASSLWDRANTEAFF.

As DNA, the CDR3 is TGTGCCAGCAGCACCCAGGGGGGCAGGGTTCCAGATACGCAGTATTTT. Encoded protein: CASSTQGGRVPDTQYF. This chain links TRBV9 with TRBJ2-3; a weak D match, TRBD1 (7 bases). The CDR3 loop spans 16 amino acids. V was pared by 4 bases and J by 4 bases, with 19 bases between. Looked up from germline, CDR1 is SGDLS and CDR2 is YYNGEE.